This T cell receptor beta chain was profiled in a study of human T cells and chemical hapten exposure. Study context: Each week of the roughly 23-week study, patients had diphenylcyclopropenone applied to the scalp. Mostly female patients had alopecia areata, totalis or universalis.

Time point: patch test 1, 2 weeks after DPC sensitization. This sample's treatment: therapeutic diphenylcyclopropenone sensitization with weekly scalp DPC. At patch-test visits, sampling came before the patch test. TCRdb re-analysed the RACE reads in MiXCR, keeping a single row per CDR3 protein. The sample lists some 120,000 distinct CDR3 sequences, roughly 12% seen once, with 1.1% to 1.5% in the top ten. This clonotype was seen many times. The source is a woman aged 50 to 60 with alopecia areata. Some clones in this sample may be carry-over from other donors' samples. The sample consisted of whole blood, taken in connection with sensitization to the hapten diphenylcyclopropenone (DPC).

This CDR3 is CASSFDYEQYF. The CDR3 nucleotides read TGTGCCAGCAGTTTCGACTACGAGCAGTACTTC. The rearrangement joins TRBV28 to TRBJ2-7, with no clear D. There are 11 residues in the CDR3. V was pared by 3 bases and J by 3 bases, with 3 bases between. CDR1 is MDHEN, CDR2 SYDVKM, per germline.